This TCR beta chain was captured in a study of Ad26.COV2.S vaccination and SARS-CoV-2 variants. Germline loops: CDR1 SQVTM, CDR2 ANQGSEA. V lost 4 bases, J lost 6 bases, and 10 bases lay in between. This CDR3 region has 12 residues. The treatment was: some 20 received Ad26.COV2.S at low or high dose, single or two shots; roughly five received placebo; per-sample allocation not given. Specimens were obtained on day 63 following the first vaccine or placebo injection. Profiled with immunoSEQ multiplex PCR; TCRdb holds only in-frame clones, not every one. This sample has roughly 500,000 clones; approximately 88% occur once, and the top ten carry about 13%.

This sample comprised peripheral blood, obtained in a trial of Ad26.COV2.S vaccine versus placebo. This sequence was found in a person between 18 and 59 years old who received the Ad26.COV2.S COVID-19 vaccine or a placebo. The genes are TRBV29-1 and TRBJ1-5; weak D call: TRBD1 (6 bases). CDR3 DNA: TGCAGCGTTGGGGGGGGCACTCAGCCCCAGCATTTT. It yields the protein CSVGGGTQPQHF.